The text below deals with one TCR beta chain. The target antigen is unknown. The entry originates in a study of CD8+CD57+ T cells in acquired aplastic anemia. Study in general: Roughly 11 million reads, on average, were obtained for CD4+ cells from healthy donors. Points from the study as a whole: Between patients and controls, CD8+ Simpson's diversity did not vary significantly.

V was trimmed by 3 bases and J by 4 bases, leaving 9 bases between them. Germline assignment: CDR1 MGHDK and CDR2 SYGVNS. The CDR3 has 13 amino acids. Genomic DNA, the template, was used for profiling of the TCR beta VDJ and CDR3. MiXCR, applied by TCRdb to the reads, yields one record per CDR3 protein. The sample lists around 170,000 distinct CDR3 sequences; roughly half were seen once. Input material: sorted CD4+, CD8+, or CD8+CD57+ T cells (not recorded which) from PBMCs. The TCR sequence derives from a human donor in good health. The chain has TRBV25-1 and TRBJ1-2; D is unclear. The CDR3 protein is CASSEGSGYGYTF. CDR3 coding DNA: TGTGCCAGCAGTGAGGGTTCTGGCTATGGCTACACCTTC.